The text below deals with one T cell receptor beta chain. The PCR employed 60 Vbeta primers together with 13 Jbeta primers. TCRdb's table, derived via immunoSEQ multiplex PCR, lists solely in-frame clones and lacks some. The sample yields about 170,000 clones, 85% seen once. The record originates from a study of cytomegalovirus exposure and HLA in healthy donors. The CDR3 extends over 12 amino acids. CDR1 is MDHEN, CDR2 SYDVKM, per germline. Trimming cost V 2 bases and J 5 bases, with 6 bases left between them. Specimen: PBMCs. This chain uses TRBV28 with TRBJ1-1; D is unclear. The clonotype originates from a boy between 2 and 10 years old in good health and CMV-seronegative. The chain's CDR3 is CASSLLSTEAFF. The CDR3 DNA is TGTGCCAGCAGTTTACTATCGACTGAAGCTTTCTTT.